This TCR beta chain was observed in a study of T-cell memory formation after mild COVID-19. Study details: Largely donor-specific sequence clusters came from a couple of donors. Whole-study findings and limits: Day 15 to 85 contracting clones showed balanced CD4/CD8; later expanders leaned CD4+.

The germline V gene encodes CDR1 SGDLS and CDR2 YYNGEE. V lost 2 bases and J 1 base, leaving 12 bases between the germline ends. The CDR3 has 15 amino acids. Each CDR3 protein is one row after TCRdb ran MiXCR on the 5' RACE reads. This table holds under 450,000 distinct CDR3 sequences, around a quarter found once. About this clonotype itself: The antigen is unknown. Because the CDR3 is missing its conserved closing phenylalanine or tryptophan, this is likely a read error.

The sample taken for sequencing was PBMCs or a T cell subset sorted from them (not recorded which). This chain links TRBV9 with TRBJ2-5; possibly TRBD2 for D (5 bases). The clonotype comes from an adult woman who had mild COVID-19 (a few samples of this study predate the infection). Cell type and time point are not known. CDR3 nucleotide sequence: TGTGCCAGCAGCGTCAGCAGCGGCCTCCAAGAGACCCAGTACTTA. Translation gives CASSVSSGLQETQYL.